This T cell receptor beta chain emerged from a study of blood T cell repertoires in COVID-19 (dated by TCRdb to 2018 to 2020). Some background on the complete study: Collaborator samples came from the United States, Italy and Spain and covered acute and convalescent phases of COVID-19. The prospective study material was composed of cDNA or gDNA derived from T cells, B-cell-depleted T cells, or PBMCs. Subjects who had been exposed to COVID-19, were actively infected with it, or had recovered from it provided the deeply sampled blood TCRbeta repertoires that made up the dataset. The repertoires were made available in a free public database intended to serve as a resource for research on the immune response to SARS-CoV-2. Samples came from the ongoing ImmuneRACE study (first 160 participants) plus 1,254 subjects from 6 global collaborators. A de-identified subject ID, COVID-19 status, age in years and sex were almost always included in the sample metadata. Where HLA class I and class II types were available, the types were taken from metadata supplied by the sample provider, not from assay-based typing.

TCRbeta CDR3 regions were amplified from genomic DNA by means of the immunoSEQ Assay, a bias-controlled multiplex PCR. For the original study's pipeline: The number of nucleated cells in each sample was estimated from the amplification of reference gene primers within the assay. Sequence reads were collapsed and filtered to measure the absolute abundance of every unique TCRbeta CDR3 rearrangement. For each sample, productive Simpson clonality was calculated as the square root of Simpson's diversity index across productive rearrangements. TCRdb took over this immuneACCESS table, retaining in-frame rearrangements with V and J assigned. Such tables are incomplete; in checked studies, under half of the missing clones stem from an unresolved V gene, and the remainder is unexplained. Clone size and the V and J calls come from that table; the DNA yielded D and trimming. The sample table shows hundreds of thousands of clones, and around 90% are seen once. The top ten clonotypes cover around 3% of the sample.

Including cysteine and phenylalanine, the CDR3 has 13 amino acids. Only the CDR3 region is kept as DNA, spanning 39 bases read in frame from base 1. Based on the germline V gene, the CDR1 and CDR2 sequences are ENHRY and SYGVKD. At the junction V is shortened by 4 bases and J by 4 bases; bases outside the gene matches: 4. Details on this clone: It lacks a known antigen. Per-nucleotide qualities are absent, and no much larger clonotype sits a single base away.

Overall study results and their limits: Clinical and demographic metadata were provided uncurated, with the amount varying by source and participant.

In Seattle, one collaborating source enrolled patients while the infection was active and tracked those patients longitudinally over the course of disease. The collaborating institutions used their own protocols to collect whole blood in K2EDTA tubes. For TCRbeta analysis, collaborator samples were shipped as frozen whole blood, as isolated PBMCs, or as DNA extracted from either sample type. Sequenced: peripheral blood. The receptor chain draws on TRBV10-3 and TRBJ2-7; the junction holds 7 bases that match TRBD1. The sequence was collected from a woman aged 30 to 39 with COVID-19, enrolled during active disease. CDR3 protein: CAISAQGEYEQYF. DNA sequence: TGTGCCATCAGTGCCCAGGGGGAGTACGAGCAGTACTTC.